Below, 28 T cell receptor beta chains from the same sample are listed, as sequenced in a study of STAT5B mutations in CD4+ large granular lymphocyte leukemia. Produced via immunoSEQ multiplex PCR; TCRdb's table is partial and in-frame only. The sample lists around 43,000 clones, 70% to 90% occurring once. Sequencing was performed on CD4+ T cells from blood buffy coats. These receptors originate from a human donor in good health.

J is TRBJ2-2 and V is TRBV9; D ambiguous. CDR3 size: 14 residues. Between the trimmed V and J ends, which lost 5 bases and 0 bases, there was a span of 8 bases. The germline V gene encodes CDR1 SGDLS and CDR2 YYNGEE. The CDR3 DNA reads TGTGCCAGCAGGTCTCGCGCGAACACCGGGGAGCTGTTTTTT. Translating gives CASRSRANTGELFF.

This clone was detected once. CDR3 DNA sequence: TGCGCCAGCAGCCTGACTAGCGGTCCCCCCTACGAGCAGTACTTC. Encoded protein: CASSLTSGPPYEQYF. V usage is TRBV4-3 and J usage is TRBJ2-7, with 9 bases that match TRBD2. Germline V gene lookup returns CDR1 LGHNA and CDR2 YSLEER. With 4 bases clipped from V and 2 bases from J, the junction kept 6 bases outside the gene matches. The CDR3 totals 15 residues.

The chain has TRBV5-1 and TRBJ2-7; 8 positions agree with TRBD1. The CDR3 is 15 residues long. Germline V gene data show CDR1 as SGHRS and CDR2 as YFSETQ. V shed 4 bases and J 3 bases; nucleotides not matched to a gene: 9. This CDR3 is CASSPAGTGYYEQYF. The CDR3 coding sequence is TGCGCCAGCAGCCCAGCCGGGACAGGATACTACGAGCAGTACTTC. Using reference TRBV5-1 and TRBJ2-7 for the parts outside the CDR3, the full variable domain is KAGVTQTPRYLIKTRGQQVTLSCSPISGHRSVSWYQQTPGQGLQFLFEYFSETQRNKGNFPGRFSGRQFSNSRSEMNVSTLELGDSALYLCASSPAGTGYYEQYFGPGTRLTVT.

The CDR3 DNA is TGTGCCAGTAGTATATCCGGACAGGCAAGGGCTGAAGCTTTCTTT. Translating gives CASSISGQARAEAFF. The chain carries TRBV19 and TRBJ1-1; TRBD1 agrees at 7 bases. This CDR3 contains 15 residues. Germline assignment: CDR1 LNHDA and CDR2 SQIVND (reference sequence). V lost 2 bases to trimming and J lost 6 bases; unmatched junction nucleotides: 9. Supplemented by reference TRBV19 and TRBJ1-1, the full variable domain reads DGGITQSPKYLFRKEGQNVTLSCEQNLNHDAMYWYRQDPGQGLRLIYYSQIVNDFQKGDIAEGYSVSREKKESFPLTVTSAQKNPTAFYLCASSISGQARAEAFFGQGTRLTVV.

This chain links TRBV4-1 with TRBJ1-1; the match to TRBD1 covers 7 bases. Trimming removed 0 bases from V and 10 bases from J; junction bases left unmatched: 8. This CDR3 has 14 amino acids. Germline V gene sequence: CDR1 MGHRA, CDR2 YSYEKL. CDR3 bases: TGCGCCAGCAGCCAAGATCCCACAGGGGTGCGAGCTTTCTTT. It translates to CASSQDPTGVRAFF.

This chain connects TRBV7-9 to TRBJ2-5; D possibly corresponds to TRBD2 (5 bases). Germline V gives CDR1 SEHNR, CDR2 FQNEAQ (reference sequence). The CDR3 spans 15 residues. Trimming took 1 base from V and 5 from J, leaving 14 bases between them. CDR3: CASSLGESFVETQYF. The CDR3 DNA reads as TGTGCCAGCAGCTTAGGGGAGTCTTTTGTTGAGACCCAGTACTTC.

The J gene is TRBJ2-5, the V gene TRBV5-1, with D unresolved. V was pared by 4 bases and J by 5 bases, with 9 bases between. The CDR3 spans 12 residues. Germline assignment: CDR1 SGHRS and CDR2 YFSETQ. CDR3 DNA: TGCGCCAGCAGCACCCTAGGCGAGACCCAGTACTTC. Its protein product is CASSTLGETQYF.

The chain couples TRBV11-1 to TRBJ2-1; a weak D match, TRBD2 (5 bases). Per the germline V gene, CDR1 is SGHAT and CDR2 is FQDESV (reference sequence). V shed 3 bases and J shed 12 bases, with 12 bases lying between them. The CDR3 runs to 12 residues. DNA for the CDR3: TGTGCCAGCAGCTTGTTCGGGGATGGGCAGTTCTTC. Translated: CASSLFGDGQFF.

The chain is built from TRBV7-8 and TRBJ2-7; D uncertain. Trimming stripped 5 bases from V and 1 base from J, with 12 bases between. The CDR3 is 14 amino acids. Germline lookup yields CDR1 SGHVS and CDR2 FQNEAQ. The CDR3 coding sequence is TGTGCCAGCAGCATAAAGGCTAGTTCCTACGAGCAGTACTTC. Translated, it gives CASSIKASSYEQYF.

This CDR3 is CASSFSFSTSGSVRDTQYF. The CDR3 DNA reads TGTGCCAGCAGCTTTTCTTTTTCGACTAGCGGGAGTGTGCGAGATACGCAGTATTTT. J is TRBJ2-3 and V is TRBV5-4; 12 bases match TRBD2. CDR1 is SGHNT and CDR2 is YYREEE in the germline V gene (reference sequence). The length of the CDR3 is 19 residues. V lost 2 bases to trimming and J lost 5 bases; unmatched junction nucleotides: 15.

The genes are TRBV10-2 and TRBJ2-3, with 9 positions matching TRBD2. CDR3 size: 16 residues. CDR1 is WSHSY and CDR2 is SAAADI in the germline V gene. V was pared by 3 bases and J by 2 bases, with 6 bases of the junction left unmatched. CDR3 bases: TGCGCCAGCAGTGATGGGCTAGCGGGATTCACAGATACGCAGTATTTT. It yields the protein CASSDGLAGFTDTQYF.

The chain employs TRBV5-1 and TRBJ2-3; D is perhaps TRBD2 (6 bases). The CDR3 is 15 residues long. V was clipped by 6 bases and J by 1 base, with 15 bases between them. Germline V gene data show CDR1 as SGHRS and CDR2 as YFSETQ. The DNA for the CDR3 is TGCGCCAGCAACACCGGGGGAGCCGGCACAGATACGCAGTATTTT. Amino acids: CASNTGGAGTDTQYF.

V is TRBV29-1 and J is TRBJ2-1; 10 nucleotides line up with TRBD2. The CDR3 consists of 14 residues. The germline V gene has CDR1 SQVTM and CDR2 ANQGSEA. V gave up 6 bases and J gave up 4 bases; unmatched junction bases: 6. CDR3 loop: CSVRTSGQYNEQFF. The DNA for the CDR3 is TGCAGCGTCCGGACTAGCGGCCAGTACAATGAGCAGTTCTTC.

The chain joins TRBV19 to TRBJ1-4; 8 bases match TRBD1. With V trimmed by 8 bases and J by 8 bases, 4 bases remained unmatched. Per germline, CDR1 LNHDA and CDR2 SQIVND (reference sequence). The CDR3 contains 12 residues. CDR3 amino acids: CASRQGAEKLFF. The CDR3 bases are TGTGCCAGTCGGCAGGGGGCCGAAAAACTGTTTTTT.

V and J are TRBV15 and TRBJ1-3, with D uncertain. Germline V gene sequence: CDR1 LNHNV, CDR2 YYDKDF (reference sequence). There are 15 residues in the CDR3. V was cut by 1 base and J by 0 bases, with 7 bases left in between. The CDR3 nucleotides are TGTGCCACCAGCAGAGTGGGAAGCTCTGGAAACACCATATATTTT. Translation gives CATSRVGSSGNTIYF. Looking up the rest from reference TRBV15 and TRBJ1-3 gives the full variable domain: DAMVIQNPRYQVTQFGKPVTLSCSQTLNHNVMYWYQQKSSQAPKLLFHYYDKDFNNEADTPDNFQSRRPNTSFCFLDIRSPGLGDTAMYLCATSRVGSSGNTIYFGEGSWLTVV.

J is TRBJ2-7 and V is TRBV7-9; D perhaps matches TRBD2 (5 bases). The germline V gene encodes CDR1 SEHNR and CDR2 FQNEAQ (reference sequence). V was pared by 3 bases and J by 2 bases, with 5 bases between. This CDR3 is 12 amino acids long. CDR3 sequence (DNA): TGTGCCAGCAGCTTCGGGGCCTACGAGCAGTACTTC. Protein: CASSFGAYEQYF.

The chain combines TRBV6-1 with TRBJ1-4; 7 bases map to TRBD1. The trim removed 10 bases at V and 5 bases at J, leaving 13 bases unmatched. There are 15 residues in the CDR3. Germline CDR1 and CDR2: MNHNS and SASEGT. CDR3 loop: CATNKGARLNEKLFF. Written as DNA, the CDR3 is TGTGCCACCAACAAGGGGGCCCGTTTAAATGAAAAACTGTTTTTT.

The gene calls are TRBV2 and TRBJ2-3; TRBD2 matches 8 bases. CDR1 and CDR2 from the germline V gene are SNHLY and FYNNEI. Trimming removed 7 bases from V and 3 bases from J; junction bases left unmatched: 12. The CDR3 spans 16 residues. CDR3 protein: CASNSRGLVSTDTQYF. The CDR3 bases are TGTGCCAGCAACTCTAGGGGACTAGTTTCGACAGATACGCAGTATTTT.

The gene calls are TRBV2 and TRBJ2-3, with 11 bases aligning to TRBD2. The CDR3 extends over 18 amino acids. From germline, CDR1 is SNHLY and CDR2 FYNNEI. V lost 6 bases, J lost 2 bases, and 13 bases stayed unmatched. This CDR3 is CASRGLSGRVSATDTQYF. The CDR3 nucleotides read TGTGCCAGCAGAGGACTTAGCGGGAGGGTGTCTGCCACAGATACGCAGTATTTT.

This rearrangement joins TRBV5-6 to TRBJ1-1; 7 bases agree with TRBD1. CDR1 SGHDT and CDR2 YYEEEE come from the germline V gene. The CDR3 is 16 amino acids. V was clipped by 0 bases and J by 5 bases; unmatched bases: 10. The CDR3 DNA sequence: TGTGCCAGCAGCTTGGATAGGGGGCAAAGAGGGACTGAAGCTTTCTTT. Translation gives CASSLDRGQRGTEAFF. Full variable domain (outside the CDR3, taken from reference TRBV5-6 and TRBJ1-1): DAGVTQSPTHLIKTRGQQVTLRCSPKSGHDTVSWYQQALGQGPQFIFQYYEEEERQRGNFPDRFSGHQFPNYSSELNVNALLLGDSALYLCASSLDRGQRGTEAFFGQGTRLTVV.

CDR3 nucleotide sequence: TGCGCCAGCAGCTTGGCTCTGACAGGGAATGGCTACACCTTC. It encodes CASSLALTGNGYTF. This chain uses TRBV5-1 with TRBJ1-2; 7 nucleotides align to TRBD1. The germline V gene encodes CDR1 SGHRS and CDR2 YFSETQ. V lost 0 bases to trimming and J lost 6 bases; unmatched junction nucleotides: 5. The length of the CDR3 is 14 residues.

The chain joins TRBV6-1 to TRBJ1-1; D is undetermined. The germline V gene has CDR1 MNHNS and CDR2 SASEGT. The germline V and J ends were trimmed by 1 base and 3 bases, with 9 bases remaining between them. This CDR3 is 14 amino acids long. CDR3 DNA sequence: TGTGCCAGCAGTGAAGACGGACGAGACACTGAAGCTTTCTTT. This codes for CASSEDGRDTEAFF.

The chain combines TRBV2 with TRBJ1-1; TRBD1 matches 9 bases. Germline V gene sequence: CDR1 SNHLY, CDR2 FYNNEI. J gave up 5 bases and V 7 bases, and 5 bases lay outside the gene matches. This CDR3 comprises 13 residues. CDR3 nucleotide sequence: TGTGCCAGCACACAGGGGGCCGGGACTGAAGCTTTCTTT. It specifies CASTQGAGTEAFF.

The J gene is TRBJ2-7, the V gene TRBV7-2; 7 bases match TRBD2. With V trimmed by 3 bases and J by 6 bases, 8 bases remained unmatched. Per germline, CDR1 SGHTA and CDR2 FQGNSA. This CDR3 has 14 residues. CDR3 sequence: CASSLGGSMREQYF. The CDR3 bases are TGTGCCAGCAGCTTGGGAGGGAGCATGCGCGAGCAGTACTTC.

V gene TRBV7-9 combines with J gene TRBJ1-2, with TRBD1 identical over 8 bases. The CDR3 consists of 15 residues. Germline V gives CDR1 SEHNR, CDR2 FQNEAQ (reference sequence). Unmatched junction bases numbered 6, after V lost 1 base and J lost 5 bases. The CDR3, as DNA: TGTGCCAGCAGCTTAGTCGCCCAGGGGGCGTATGGCTACACCTTC. It codes for CASSLVAQGAYGYTF.

The CDR3 DNA reads TGTGCCAGCAGCTTAGGGGCGGGCAATTCACCCCTCCACTTT. Its translation is CASSLGAGNSPLHF. The chain joins TRBV7-3 to TRBJ1-6, with D tentatively TRBD1 (5 bases). The CDR3 consists of 14 residues. CDR1 and CDR2 from the germline V gene are SGHTA and FQGTGA. Trimming stripped 2 bases from V and 7 bases from J, with 9 bases between. Full variable domain (missing parts from reference TRBV7-3 and TRBJ1-6): GAGVSQTPSNKVTEKGKYVELRCDPISGHTALYWYRQSLGQGPEFLIYFQGTGAADDSGLPNDRFFAVRPEGSVSTLKIQRTERGDSAVYLCASSLGAGNSPLHFGNGTRLTVT.

V gene TRBV28 combines with J gene TRBJ1-1, with TRBD1 matching 7 bases. The CDR3 has 14 residues. V shed 4 bases, J shed 5 bases, and the junction held 7 bases outside the gene matches. Germline values: CDR1 MDHEN, CDR2 SYDVKM. The CDR3 DNA sequence: TGTGCCAGCAGTTACAGGGGAGAAGAGACTGAAGCTTTCTTT. Encoded protein: CASSYRGEETEAFF.

The chain employs TRBV29-1 and TRBJ1-2, with D possibly being TRBD1 (5 bases). This CDR3 spans 14 amino acids. V gave up 4 bases and J gave up 6 bases, with 18 bases separating them. From germline, CDR1 is SQVTM and CDR2 ANQGSEA. The CDR3 nucleotides are TGCAGCGTTGTAACAGGCGTTTCCCCCAATGGCTACACCTTC. It encodes CSVVTGVSPNGYTF. Full variable domain (missing parts from reference TRBV29-1 and TRBJ1-2): SAVISQKPSRDICQRGTSLTIQCQVDSQVTMMFWYRQQPGQSLTLIATANQGSEATYESGFVIDKFPISRPNLTFSTLTVSNMSPEDSSIYLCSVVTGVSPNGYTFGSGTRLTVV.